This T cell receptor (beta chain) comes out of a study of blood T cell repertoires in COVID-19. V gave up 3 bases and J gave up 4 bases, with 11 bases separating them. Looked up from germline, CDR1 is SGDLS and CDR2 is YYNGEE. This CDR3 contains 14 residues. The repertoire was sequenced with immunoSEQ multiplex PCR; TCRdb's copy has only in-frame clones and lacks some. In the table there are 50,000 to 65,000 clones, roughly 88% of which are singletons. Sequencing input: peripheral blood. This sequence originates from a human donor in a cohort sampled during active COVID-19. The V call is TRBV9, the J call TRBJ1-3; the D gene is possibly TRBD1 (6 bases). CDR3 protein: CASSEDSSGNTIYF. The CDR3, as DNA: TGTGCCAGCAGCGAGGACAGCTCCGGAAACACCATATATTTT.